This T cell receptor (beta chain) was recovered during a study of blood T cell repertoires in COVID-19. On the study more broadly: Some COVID-19 samples were acute and others convalescent; all came from the United States, Italy and Spain. In each case, the material was cDNA or gDNA derived from T cells, B-cell-depleted T cells, or PBMCs.

Under the authors' procedure: Amplification of reference gene primers provided the estimated nucleated cell counts. The repertoire was sequenced with immunoSEQ multiplex PCR; TCRdb's copy has only in-frame clones and lacks some. V and J calls and clone size come straight from that table; D and trimming were deduced from the DNA. The sample has about 260,000 clones; 88% are singletons. From germline, CDR1 is SGDLS and CDR2 YYNGEE. After removal of 0 bases from V and 0 bases from J, the junction contained 3 bases not matched to a gene. The CDR3 is 16 amino acids. The receptor was derived from a man between 60 and 70 years old who had recovered from COVID-19. The sequenced sample was peripheral blood. The chain is built from TRBV9 and TRBJ2-7; TRBD1 matches at 10 bases. CDR3 in DNA: TGTGCCAGCAGCGTAGGGACAGGGGGGGCCTCCTACGAGCAGTACTTC. Amino acids: CASSVGTGGASYEQYF.